This T cell receptor beta chain is drawn from a study of shared clonotypes between healthy human individuals. Overall study: The plates for each donor numbered three CD4 naive, three CD4 memory, two CD8 naive and one CD8 memory.

In the original workflow: ImmunoSEQ output held junction-only sequences without quality scores, so filtering differed. The method was immunoSEQ multiplex PCR; TCRdb's version includes in-frame clones alone and lacks a portion of them. The D gene and trimming were derived from the DNA, and the V and J assignments and clone size from that table. The data hold around 940,000 clones, with over 75% observed a single time. Study-level findings and limits: A handful of donors held 5% to 5.5% of naive CD4 clonotypes in common. Clonotypes shared by all four donors outscored non-shared clonotypes in generation probability.

Turning to this clone: The antigen is unknown.

The CDR3 is 17 residues long. Germline V gives CDR1 MDHEN, CDR2 SYDVKM. With V trimmed by 5 bases and J by 1 base, 10 bases remained unmatched. Sequencing was carried out using memory CD4+ T cells sorted from blood. The subset here: CD45RA-negative fraction. This TCR derives from a man aged 18-30 years in good health. The genes are TRBV28 and TRBJ2-4, with 8 nucleotides matching TRBD1. The CDR3 region is CASSDRDRSFAKNIQYF. CDR3 DNA: TGTGCCAGCAGTGACCGGGACAGGAGTTTCGCCAAAAACATTCAGTACTTC.